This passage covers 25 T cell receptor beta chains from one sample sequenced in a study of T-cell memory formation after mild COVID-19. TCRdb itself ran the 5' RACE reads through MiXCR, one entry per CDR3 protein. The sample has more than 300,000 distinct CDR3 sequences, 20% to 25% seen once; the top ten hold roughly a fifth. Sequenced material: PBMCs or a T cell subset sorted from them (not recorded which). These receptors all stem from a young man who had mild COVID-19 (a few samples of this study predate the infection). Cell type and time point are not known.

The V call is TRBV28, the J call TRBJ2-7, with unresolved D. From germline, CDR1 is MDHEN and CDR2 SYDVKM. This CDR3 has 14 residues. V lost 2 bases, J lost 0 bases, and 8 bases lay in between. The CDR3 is CASSLEGPSYEQYV. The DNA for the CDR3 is TGTGCCAGCAGTTTAGAAGGGCCCTCCTACGAGCAGTACGTC.

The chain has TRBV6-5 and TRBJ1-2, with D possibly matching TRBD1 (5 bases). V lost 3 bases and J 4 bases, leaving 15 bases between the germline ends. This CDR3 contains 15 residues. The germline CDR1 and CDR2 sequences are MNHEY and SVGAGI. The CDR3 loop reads CASSYMAGGGYGYTF. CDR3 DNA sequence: TGTGCCAGCAGTTATATGGCAGGCGGGGGCTATGGCTACACCTTC.

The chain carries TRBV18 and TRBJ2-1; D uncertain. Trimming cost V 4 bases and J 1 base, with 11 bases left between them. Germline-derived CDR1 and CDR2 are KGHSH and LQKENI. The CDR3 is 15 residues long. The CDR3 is CASSLGIRSYNEQFF. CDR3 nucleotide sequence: TGTGCCAGCTCACTGGGGATACGATCCTACAATGAGCAGTTCTTC. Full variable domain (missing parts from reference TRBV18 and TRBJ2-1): NAGVMQNPRHLVRRRGQEARLRCSPMKGHSHVYWYRQLPEEGLKFMVYLQKENIIDESGMPKERFSAEFPKEGPSILRIQQVVRGDSAAYFCASSLGIRSYNEQFFGPGTRLTVL.

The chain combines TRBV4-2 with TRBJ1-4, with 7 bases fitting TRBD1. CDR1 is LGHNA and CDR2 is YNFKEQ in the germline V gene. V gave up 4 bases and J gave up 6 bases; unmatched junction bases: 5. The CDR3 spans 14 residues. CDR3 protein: CASSPRGAYEKLFF. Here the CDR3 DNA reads TGTGCCAGCAGCCCCAGGGGGGCCTATGAAAAACTGTTTTTT.

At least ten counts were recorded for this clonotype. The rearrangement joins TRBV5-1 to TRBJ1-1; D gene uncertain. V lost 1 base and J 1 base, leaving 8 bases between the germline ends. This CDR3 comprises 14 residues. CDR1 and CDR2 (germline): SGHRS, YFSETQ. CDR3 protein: CASSLFGENTEAFF. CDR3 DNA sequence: TGCGCCAGCAGCTTGTTTGGGGAGAACACTGAAGCTTTCTTT.

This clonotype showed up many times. The CDR3 here is CSVWLDTNTGELFF. CDR3 coding DNA: TGCAGCGTTTGGCTAGACACAAACACCGGGGAGCTGTTTTTT. V gene TRBV29-1 combines with J gene TRBJ2-2; D gene unclear. From germline, CDR1 is SQVTM and CDR2 ANQGSEA. The CDR3 contains 14 residues. V was cut by 5 bases and J by 2 bases, with 12 bases left in between.

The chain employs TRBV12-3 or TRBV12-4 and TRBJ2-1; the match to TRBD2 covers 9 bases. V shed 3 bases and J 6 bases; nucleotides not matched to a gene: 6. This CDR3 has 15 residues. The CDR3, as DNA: TGTGCCAGCAGTTTGTTCGAGGGACTAGCCAATGAGCAGTTCTTC. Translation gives CASSLFEGLANEQFF.

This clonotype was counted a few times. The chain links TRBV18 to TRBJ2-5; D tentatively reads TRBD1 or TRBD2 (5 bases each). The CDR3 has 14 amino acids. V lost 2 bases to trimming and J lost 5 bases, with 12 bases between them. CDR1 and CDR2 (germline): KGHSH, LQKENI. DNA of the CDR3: TGTGCCAGCTCACCAGGACAAGACTACGAGACCCAGTACTTC. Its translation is CASSPGQDYETQYF.

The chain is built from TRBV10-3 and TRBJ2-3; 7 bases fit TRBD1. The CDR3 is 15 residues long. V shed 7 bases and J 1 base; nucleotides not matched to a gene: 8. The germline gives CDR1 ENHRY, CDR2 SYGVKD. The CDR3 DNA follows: TGTGCCATCAATAGGGGGCTCGGGGGCACAGATACGCAGTATTTT. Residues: CAINRGLGGTDTQYF.

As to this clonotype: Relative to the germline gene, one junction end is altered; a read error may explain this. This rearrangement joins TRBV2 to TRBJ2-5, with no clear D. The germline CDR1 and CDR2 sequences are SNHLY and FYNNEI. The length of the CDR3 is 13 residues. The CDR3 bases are TGTGCGAGCAAGGCGCAGCCCCAAGAGACCCAGTACTTC. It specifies CASKAQPQETQYF.

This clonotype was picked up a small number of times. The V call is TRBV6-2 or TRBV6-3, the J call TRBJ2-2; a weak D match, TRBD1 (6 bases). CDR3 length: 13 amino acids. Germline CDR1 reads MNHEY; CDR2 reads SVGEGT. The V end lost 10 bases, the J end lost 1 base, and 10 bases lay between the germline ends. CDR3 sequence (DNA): TGTGCCACGAAACAGGGGAACACCGGGGAGCTGTTTTTT. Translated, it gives CATKQGNTGELFF.

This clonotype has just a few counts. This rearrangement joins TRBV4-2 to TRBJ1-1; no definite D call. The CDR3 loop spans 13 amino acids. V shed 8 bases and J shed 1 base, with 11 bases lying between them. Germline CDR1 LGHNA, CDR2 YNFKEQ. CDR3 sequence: CASRHRQNTEAFF. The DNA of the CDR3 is TGTGCCAGCCGGCACCGCCAGAACACTGAAGCTTTCTTT.

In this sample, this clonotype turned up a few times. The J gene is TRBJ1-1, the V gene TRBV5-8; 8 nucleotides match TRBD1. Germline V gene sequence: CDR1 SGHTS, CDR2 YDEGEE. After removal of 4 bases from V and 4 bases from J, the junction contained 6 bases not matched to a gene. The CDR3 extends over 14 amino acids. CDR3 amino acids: CASSQRTGITEAFF. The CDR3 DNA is TGTGCCAGCAGCCAGAGGACAGGGATCACTGAAGCTTTCTTT.

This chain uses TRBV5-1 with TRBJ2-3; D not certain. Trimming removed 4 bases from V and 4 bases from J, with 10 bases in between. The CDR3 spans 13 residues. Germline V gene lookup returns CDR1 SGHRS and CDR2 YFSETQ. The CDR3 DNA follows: TGCGCCAGCAGCATGGACGGAGCAGATACGCAGTATTTT. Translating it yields CASSMDGADTQYF.

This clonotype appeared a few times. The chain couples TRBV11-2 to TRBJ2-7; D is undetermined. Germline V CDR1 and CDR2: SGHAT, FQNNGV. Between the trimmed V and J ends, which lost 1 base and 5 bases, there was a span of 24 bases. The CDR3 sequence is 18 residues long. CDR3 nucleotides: TGTGCCAGCAGCTTAGGGTTCGGTGGCACGACCCTTGTGGACGAGCAGTACTTC. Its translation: CASSLGFGGTTLVDEQYF.

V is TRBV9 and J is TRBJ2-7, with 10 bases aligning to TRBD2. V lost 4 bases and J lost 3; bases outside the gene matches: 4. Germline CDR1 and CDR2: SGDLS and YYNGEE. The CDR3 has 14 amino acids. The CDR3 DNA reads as TGTGCCAGCAGCCCTTCTAGCGGGAGCTACGAGCAGTACTTC. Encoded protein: CASSPSSGSYEQYF.

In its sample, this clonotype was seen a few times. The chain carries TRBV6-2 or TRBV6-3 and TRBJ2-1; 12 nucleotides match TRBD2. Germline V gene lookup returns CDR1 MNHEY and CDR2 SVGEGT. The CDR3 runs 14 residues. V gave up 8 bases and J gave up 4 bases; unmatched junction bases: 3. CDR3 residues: CASGLAGPYNEQFF. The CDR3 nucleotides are TGTGCCAGCGGACTAGCGGGACCATACAATGAGCAGTTCTTC.

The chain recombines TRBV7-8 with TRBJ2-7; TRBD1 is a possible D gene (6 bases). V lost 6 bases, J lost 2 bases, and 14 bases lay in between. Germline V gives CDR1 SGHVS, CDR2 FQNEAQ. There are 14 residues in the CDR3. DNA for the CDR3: TGTGCCAGCAGTCCGACAGGCCTCCCCTACGAGCAGTACTTC. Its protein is CASSPTGLPYEQYF.

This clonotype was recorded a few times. This CDR3 reads CASSVKGQGDRDYGYTF. CDR3 DNA sequence: TGTGCCAGCAGCGTGAAGGGACAGGGGGATAGGGACTATGGCTACACCTTC. The V gene is TRBV9, the J gene TRBJ1-2; TRBD1 agrees at 11 bases. The CDR3 length is 17 residues. Trimming took 2 bases from V and 3 from J; bases not matched to a gene: 9. Germline assignment: CDR1 SGDLS and CDR2 YYNGEE.

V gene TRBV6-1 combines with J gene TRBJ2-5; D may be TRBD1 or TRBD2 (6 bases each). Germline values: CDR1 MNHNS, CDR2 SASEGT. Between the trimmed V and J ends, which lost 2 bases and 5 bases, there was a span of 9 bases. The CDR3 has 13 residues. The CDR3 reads CASSELGGETQYF. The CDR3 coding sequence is TGTGCCAGCAGTGAATTGGGGGGCGAGACCCAGTACTTC.

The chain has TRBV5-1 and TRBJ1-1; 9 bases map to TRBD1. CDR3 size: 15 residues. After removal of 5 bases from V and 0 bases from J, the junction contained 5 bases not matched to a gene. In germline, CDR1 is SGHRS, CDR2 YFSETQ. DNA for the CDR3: TGCGCCAGCAGGGACAGGGGAACTTTGAACACTGAAGCTTTCTTT. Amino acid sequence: CASRDRGTLNTEAFF.

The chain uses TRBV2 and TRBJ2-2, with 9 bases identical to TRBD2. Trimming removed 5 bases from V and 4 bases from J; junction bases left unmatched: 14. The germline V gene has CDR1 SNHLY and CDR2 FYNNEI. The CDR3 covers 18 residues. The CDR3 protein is CASSIEPAGGQGTGELFF. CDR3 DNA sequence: TGTGCCAGCAGTATCGAGCCCGCGGGAGGGCAGGGCACCGGGGAGCTGTTTTTT.

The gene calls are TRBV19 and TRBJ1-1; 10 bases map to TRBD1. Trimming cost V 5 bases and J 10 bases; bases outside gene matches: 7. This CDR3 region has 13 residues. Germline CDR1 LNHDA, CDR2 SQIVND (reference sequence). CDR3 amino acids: CASSLGQGGPAFF. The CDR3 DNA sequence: TGTGCCAGTAGTCTCGGACAGGGGGGGCCAGCTTTCTTT.

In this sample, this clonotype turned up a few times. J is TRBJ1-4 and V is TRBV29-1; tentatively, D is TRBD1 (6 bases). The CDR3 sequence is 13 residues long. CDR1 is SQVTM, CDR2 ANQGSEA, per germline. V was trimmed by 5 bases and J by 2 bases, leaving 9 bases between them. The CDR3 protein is CSVFGGTNEKLFF. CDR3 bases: TGCAGCGTTTTCGGGGGCACTAATGAAAAACTGTTTTTT. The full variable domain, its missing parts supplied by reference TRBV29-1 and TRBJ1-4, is SAVISQKPSRDICQRGTSLTIQCQVDSQVTMMFWYRQQPGQSLTLIATANQGSEATYESGFVIDKFPISRPNLTFSTLTVSNMSPEDSSIYLCSVFGGTNEKLFFGSGTQLSVL.

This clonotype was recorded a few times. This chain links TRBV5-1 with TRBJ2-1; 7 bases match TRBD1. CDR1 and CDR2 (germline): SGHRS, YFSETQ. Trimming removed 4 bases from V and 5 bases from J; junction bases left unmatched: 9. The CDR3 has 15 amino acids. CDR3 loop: CASSALPGQHNEQFF. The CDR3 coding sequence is TGCGCCAGCAGCGCACTACCGGGACAGCACAATGAGCAGTTCTTC. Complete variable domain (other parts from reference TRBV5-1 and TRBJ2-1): KAGVTQTPRYLIKTRGQQVTLSCSPISGHRSVSWYQQTPGQGLQFLFEYFSETQRNKGNFPGRFSGRQFSNSRSEMNVSTLELGDSALYLCASSALPGQHNEQFFGPGTRLTVL.